This paragraph reports one TCR beta chain. The antigen remains undetermined. The data were obtained in a study of Tregs in tolerant kidney transplant recipients. Study-wide findings and caveats: The small number of patients limits these findings pending further validation.

The CDR3 totals 16 residues. V was pared by 2 bases and J by 3 bases, with 16 bases between. Germline CDR1 and CDR2: MNHEY and SVGAGI. The protocol was immunoSEQ multiplex PCR, while the TCRdb copy is restricted to in-frame clones and leaves out a portion. The table has about 240,000 clones, about 80% seen once. This chain joins TRBV6-5 and TRBJ1-1; no clear D. The clonotype comes from a human donor in good health. Sequencing input: CD4+ T cells from blood. The CDR3 spells CASSYIRVGVDTEAFF. CDR3 DNA sequence: TGTGCCAGCAGTTACATACGGGTTGGCGTCGACACTGAAGCTTTCTTT.